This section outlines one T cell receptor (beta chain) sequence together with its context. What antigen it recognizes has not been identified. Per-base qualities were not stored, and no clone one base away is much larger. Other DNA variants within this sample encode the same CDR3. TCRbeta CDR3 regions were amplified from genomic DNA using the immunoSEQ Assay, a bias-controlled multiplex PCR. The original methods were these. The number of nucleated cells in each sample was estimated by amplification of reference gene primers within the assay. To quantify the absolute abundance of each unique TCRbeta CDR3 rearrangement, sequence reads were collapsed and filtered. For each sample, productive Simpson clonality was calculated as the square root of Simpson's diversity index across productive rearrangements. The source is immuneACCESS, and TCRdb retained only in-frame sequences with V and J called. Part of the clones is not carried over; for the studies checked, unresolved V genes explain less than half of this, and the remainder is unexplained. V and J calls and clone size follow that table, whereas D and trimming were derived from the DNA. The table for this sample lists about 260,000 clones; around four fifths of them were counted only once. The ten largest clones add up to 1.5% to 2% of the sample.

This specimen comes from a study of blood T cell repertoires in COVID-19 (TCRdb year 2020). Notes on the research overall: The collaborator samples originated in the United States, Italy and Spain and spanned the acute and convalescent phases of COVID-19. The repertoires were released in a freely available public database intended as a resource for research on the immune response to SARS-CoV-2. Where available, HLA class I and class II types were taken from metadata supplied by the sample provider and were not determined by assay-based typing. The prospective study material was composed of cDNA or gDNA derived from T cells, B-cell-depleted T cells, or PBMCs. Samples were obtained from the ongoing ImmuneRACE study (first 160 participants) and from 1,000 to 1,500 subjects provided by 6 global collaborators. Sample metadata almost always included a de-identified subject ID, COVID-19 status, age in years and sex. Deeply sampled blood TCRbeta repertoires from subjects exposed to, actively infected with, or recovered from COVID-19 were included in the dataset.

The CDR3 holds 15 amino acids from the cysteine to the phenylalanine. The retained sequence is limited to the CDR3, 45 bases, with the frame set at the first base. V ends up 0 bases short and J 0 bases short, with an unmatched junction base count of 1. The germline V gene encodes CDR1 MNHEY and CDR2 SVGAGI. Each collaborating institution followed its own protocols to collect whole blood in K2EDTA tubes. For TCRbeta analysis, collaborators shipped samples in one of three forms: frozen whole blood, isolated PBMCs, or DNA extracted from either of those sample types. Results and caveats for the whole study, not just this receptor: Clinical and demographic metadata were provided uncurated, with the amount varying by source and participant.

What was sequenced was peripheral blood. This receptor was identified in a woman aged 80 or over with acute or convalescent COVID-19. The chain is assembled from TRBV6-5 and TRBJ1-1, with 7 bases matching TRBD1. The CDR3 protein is CASSYSGQLNTEAFF. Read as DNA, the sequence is TGTGCCAGCAGTTACTCGGGACAGTTGAACACTGAAGCTTTCTTT.